This T cell receptor beta chain was documented in a study of blood T cells in healthy people across ages. Each individual donor underwent a draw of approximately 9.6 milliliters of peripheral blood. Combining a sample-barcoded 5' primer with a J-beta primer mix, a second PCR ran for roughly 7 to 11 cycles. TCRdb passed the 5' RACE reads through MiXCR, listing each CDR3 protein once. The table has about 730,000 distinct CDR3 sequences, approximately 43% seen once. There are 17 residues in the CDR3. Trimming left V 0 bases short and J 1 base short, with 12 bases between. CDR1 LGHNA and CDR2 YNFKEQ come from the germline V gene. This clonotype was observed a few times.

The source material was blood. This chain connects TRBV4-2 to TRBJ1-4; D uncertain. The receptor's source is a woman aged 60-75 years in good health. This chain's CDR3 is CASSQEVLRLTNEKLFF. The CDR3 nucleotides are TGTGCCAGCAGCCAAGAGGTTTTGCGATTAACTAATGAAAAACTGTTTTTT.